This T cell receptor (beta chain) was sequenced during a study of cytomegalovirus exposure and HLA in healthy donors. Study results and caveats: TRBV6-2, TRBV6-3 and some other V segments were unresolvable in 87-base-pair reads.

V was pared by 4 bases and J by 7 bases, with 17 bases between. The CDR3 runs to 14 residues. CDR1 is GTSNPN, CDR2 SVGIG, per germline (reference sequence). The study ran its PCR with 60 Vbeta and 13 Jbeta primers. Data came from immunoSEQ multiplex PCR; TCRdb stores just in-frame clones and leaves some out. The sample shows around 100,000 clones, around 75% of them seen only once. This clone has only one observation. Its matching antigen is unknown. Sequenced material: PBMCs. The clonotype originates from a man aged 50 to 59 in good health and CMV-seronegative. The rearrangement uses TRBV30 and TRBJ2-1, with a weak D call TRBD2 (7 bases). This CDR3 reads CAWNLGGPRNEQFF. The DNA for the CDR3 is TGTGCCTGGAACCTGGGGGGGCCGCGGAATGAGCAGTTCTTC.